The 15 T cell receptor beta chains given below trace back to one sample, sequenced in a study of graft-versus-host responses after intestinal transplantation. Method: immunoSEQ multiplex PCR; TCRdb's copy keeps in-frame clones and lacks some. The table has roughly 50,000 clones, 80% to 95% seen once; the top ten hold approximately 2.7%. No antigen has been identified for these receptors. This specimen was unstimulated CD4+ T cells sorted from spleen or lymph node cells, taken before transplant. Receptor source: a human donor who was the organ donor for an intestinal transplant.

The chain joins TRBV5-1 to TRBJ2-5; unclear D gene. The CDR3 totals 14 residues. Trimming took 0 bases from V and 2 from J, leaving 8 bases between them. Germline V CDR1 and CDR2: SGHRS, YFSETQ. The CDR3 coding sequence is TGCGCCAGCAGCTTGGGACTTCCACAAGAGACCCAGTACTTC. It translates to CASSLGLPQETQYF.

V is TRBV7-2 and J is TRBJ1-3; D ambiguous. CDR3 length: 14 amino acids. V lost 2 bases and J lost 0, with 5 bases in between. The germline V gene encodes CDR1 SGHTA and CDR2 FQGNSA. The CDR3 nucleotides read TGTGCCAGCAGCTTACACAGCTCTGGAAACACCATATATTTT. As protein: CASSLHSSGNTIYF. The full variable domain, rest sourced from reference TRBV7-2 and TRBJ1-3, is GAGVSQSPSNKVTEKGKDVELRCDPISGHTALYWYRQSLGQGLEFLIYFQGNSAPDKSGLPSDRFSAERTGGSVSTLTIQRTQQEDSAVYLCASSLHSSGNTIYFGEGSWLTVV.

This sequence joins TRBV4-2 and TRBJ2-6, with D tentatively TRBD1 or TRBD2 (5 bases each). The length of the CDR3 is 17 residues. The V end was cut by 1 base, the J end by 1 base, with 11 bases between. Germline V gives CDR1 LGHNA, CDR2 YNFKEQ. The CDR3 loop is CASSQVRWGSGANVLTF. Here the CDR3 DNA reads TGTGCCAGCAGCCAAGTCCGCTGGGGGTCTGGGGCCAACGTCCTGACTTTC.

This rearrangement joins TRBV6-6 to TRBJ1-2; possibly TRBD1 for D (6 bases). In germline, CDR1 is MNHNY, CDR2 SVGAGI (reference sequence). The CDR3 covers 11 residues. V lost 6 bases to trimming and J lost 8 bases, with 10 bases between them. The CDR3 region has the DNA TGTGCCAGCAGCCAGGGGTGGGGCTACACCTTC. As protein: CASSQGWGYTF.

This rearrangement joins TRBV12-1 to TRBJ1-5; the table's D call, TRBD1, has no DNA check behind it. TRBV12-1 represents a pseudogene. The CDR3 covers 14 residues. Here the CDR3 reads CASSFHRGNQPQHF. In nucleotides, the CDR3 is TGTGCCAGCAGCTTTCACAGGGGCAATCAGCCCCAGCATTTT.

The chain links TRBV7-2 to TRBJ2-7; 7 nucleotides line up with TRBD1. This CDR3 has 13 amino acids. V lost 5 bases and J lost 3; bases outside the gene matches: 4. Germline CDR1 is SGHTA and CDR2 is FQGNSA. CDR3 nucleotides: TGTGCCAGCAGCAAGGGGGACAGCTACGAGCAGTACTTC. Its translation is CASSKGDSYEQYF.

The chain uses TRBV9 and TRBJ2-2; 8 bases agree with TRBD1. This CDR3 has 17 amino acids. Germline V gene data show CDR1 as SGDLS and CDR2 as YYNGEE. V lost 0 bases and J lost 4; bases outside the gene matches: 8. This chain's CDR3 is CASSVGQTGAGTGELFF. CDR3 DNA: TGTGCCAGCAGCGTAGGGCAGACAGGGGCGGGCACCGGGGAGCTGTTTTTT.

The CDR3 protein is CASSESTDTQYF. In DNA form, the CDR3 reads TGTGCCAGCAGTGAAAGCACAGATACGCAGTATTTT. The chain is built from TRBV6-1 and TRBJ2-3; no reliable D call. V lost 2 bases to trimming and J lost 0 bases, with 0 bases between them. Germline V gene sequence: CDR1 MNHNS, CDR2 SASEGT. The length of the CDR3 is 12 residues.

The V gene is TRBV27, the J gene TRBJ2-3; 13 bases match TRBD2. This CDR3 is 15 amino acids long. Germline V gene sequence: CDR1 MNHEY, CDR2 SMNVEV (reference sequence). V lost 4 bases to trimming and J lost 6 bases; unmatched junction nucleotides: 4. In DNA form, the CDR3 reads TGTGCCAGCAGTTCCCGGACTAGCGGGAGTGATACGCAGTATTTT. The encoded protein is CASSSRTSGSDTQYF.

This sequence joins TRBV18 and TRBJ2-3; 7 bases align to TRBD1. The CDR3 sequence is 15 residues long. With V trimmed by 5 bases and J by 3 bases, 8 bases remained unmatched. Germline-derived CDR1 and CDR2 are KGHSH and LQKENI. The CDR3 DNA reads as TGTGCCAGCTCAGGCAACAGGGGTTCTACAGATACGCAGTATTTT. Protein sequence: CASSGNRGSTDTQYF.

The chain links TRBV5-1 to TRBJ2-5, with D unclear. Trimming left V 0 bases short and J 1 base short, with 4 bases between. In germline, CDR1 is SGHRS, CDR2 YFSETQ. This CDR3 contains 13 residues. The CDR3 coding sequence is TGCGCCAGCAGCTTGGCCACCCAAGAGACCCAGTACTTC. Protein sequence: CASSLATQETQYF. Full variable domain (rest looked up from reference TRBV5-1 and TRBJ2-5): KAGVTQTPRYLIKTRGQQVTLSCSPISGHRSVSWYQQTPGQGLQFLFEYFSETQRNKGNFPGRFSGRQFSNSRSEMNVSTLELGDSALYLCASSLATQETQYFGPGTRLLVL.

The chain joins TRBV27 to TRBJ2-2; no reliable D call. Germline V gene lookup returns CDR1 MNHEY and CDR2 SMNVEV (reference sequence). V was trimmed by 6 bases and J by 6 bases, leaving 8 bases between them. The CDR3 spans 12 residues. Here the CDR3 DNA reads TGTGCCAGCAGGACCCGAGCCGGGGAGCTGTTTTTT. Translated, it gives CASRTRAGELFF.

The genes are TRBV11-3 and TRBJ1-2, with TRBD1 identical over 7 bases. The V and J ends lost 1 base and 4 bases, in that order; junction bases with no gene match: 0. Germline CDR1 and CDR2: SGHNT and YENEEA. This CDR3 is built from 13 residues. Written as DNA, the CDR3 is TGTGCCAGCAGCTTAGGGACAGGCTATGGCTACACCTTC. Residues: CASSLGTGYGYTF.

The rearrangement links TRBV9 to TRBJ2-1, with 8 bases matching TRBD2. After removal of 5 bases from V and 8 bases from J, the junction contained 15 bases not matched to a gene. The CDR3 loop spans 16 amino acids. Germline V gene data show CDR1 as SGDLS and CDR2 as YYNGEE. The CDR3 nucleotides are TGTGCCAGCAGTTTGGGTGGGACTAGTCCTTCTCATGAGCAGTTCTTC. Amino acid sequence: CASSLGGTSPSHEQFF. Together with reference TRBV9 and TRBJ2-1, the CDR3 gives the full variable domain: DSGVTQTPKHLITATGQRVTLRCSPRSGDLSVYWYQQSLDQGLQFLIQYYNGEERAKGNILERFSAQQFPDLHSELNLSSLELGDSALYFCASSLGGTSPSHEQFFGPGTRLTVL.

This chain connects TRBV11-1 to TRBJ2-1, with TRBD1 as a possible D gene (6 bases). Trimming pared 3 bases from V and 7 bases from J, leaving 19 bases between. Germline loops: CDR1 SGHAT, CDR2 FQDESV (reference sequence). The CDR3 has 16 residues. The CDR3 DNA reads TGTGCCAGCAGCTTTGGGGGCGGACTGTTGGCAAATGAGCAGTTCTTC. This translates into CASSFGGGLLANEQFF.